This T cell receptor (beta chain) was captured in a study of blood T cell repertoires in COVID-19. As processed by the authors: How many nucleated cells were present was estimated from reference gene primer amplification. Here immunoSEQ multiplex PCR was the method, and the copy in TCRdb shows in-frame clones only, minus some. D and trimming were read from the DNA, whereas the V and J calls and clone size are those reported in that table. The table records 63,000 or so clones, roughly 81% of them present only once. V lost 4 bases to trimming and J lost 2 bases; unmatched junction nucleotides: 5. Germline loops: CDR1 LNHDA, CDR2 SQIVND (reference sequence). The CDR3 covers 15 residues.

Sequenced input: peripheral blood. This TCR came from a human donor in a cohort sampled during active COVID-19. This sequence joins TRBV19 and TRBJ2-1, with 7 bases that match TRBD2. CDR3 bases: TGTGCCAGTAGTACGCGGGAGTACGCCTACAATGAGCAGTTCTTC. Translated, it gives CASSTREYAYNEQFF.